Listed here are 21 T cell receptor beta chains from one sample, sequenced in a study of control samples from healthy donors and cancer patients (TCRdb year 2020). The method behind the library was the immunoSEQ multiplex PCR assay. Not all clones reach the TCRdb copy of this immuneACCESS table, which keeps in-frame sequences only. Checked studies attribute under half of the gap to unresolved V genes and leave the rest unexplained. In all, the sample holds 150,000 or so clones, and more than 85% of those were seen once. Clones ranked in the top ten supply 0.68% of the sample. Specimen: blood. The receptors were gathered from a woman aged 25 to 39 in good health.

The V and J genes are TRBV18 and TRBJ2-5; D is ambiguous. The germline V gene has CDR1 KGHSH and CDR2 LQKENI. This CDR3 region has 14 residues. V lost 2 bases and J lost 1, with 8 bases in between. The CDR3: CASSPILGQETQYF. The CDR3 DNA is TGTGCCAGCTCACCAATTTTGGGCCAAGAGACCCAGTACTTC.

This clone was recorded a few times. This chain connects TRBV27 to TRBJ1-6; D unresolved. Germline CDR1 MNHEY, CDR2 SMNVEV (reference sequence). V was pared by 3 bases and J by 0 bases, with 6 bases between. This CDR3 spans 15 amino acids. CDR3 sequence (DNA): TGTGCCAGCAGTTTTCGGAGCTCCTATAATTCACCCCTCCACTTT. Translation gives CASSFRSSYNSPLHF.

The gene calls are TRBV27 and TRBJ2-1, with TRBD2 matching 10 bases. CDR1 MNHEY and CDR2 SMNVEV come from the germline V gene (reference sequence). The V gene end was trimmed by 6 bases and the J gene end by 2 bases; junction bases not matched to a gene: 10. The CDR3 is 17 amino acids. CDR3 region: CASSLPQAGGAYNEQFF. The CDR3, as DNA: TGTGCCAGCAGCCTACCTCAAGCGGGAGGGGCCTACAATGAGCAGTTCTTC.

The chain recombines TRBV5-6 with TRBJ2-5; D gene ambiguous. Germline V lookup: CDR1 SGHDT, CDR2 YYEEEE. Trimming removed 3 bases at V and 1 base at J, with 10 bases between. The CDR3 sequence is 14 residues long. The CDR3 nucleotides read TGTGCCAGCAGCTGGACCGCTCGCCAAGAGACCCAGTACTTC. Translation: CASSWTARQETQYF.

V usage is TRBV9 and J usage is TRBJ2-7; maybe TRBD2 (5 bases). This CDR3 contains 16 residues. Germline values: CDR1 SGDLS, CDR2 YYNGEE. Trimming took off 7 bases at V and 1 base at J, with 21 bases between the two ends. DNA for the CDR3: TGTGCCAGCGGATCCCCTCTAATCGGGAATTCCTACGAGCAGTACTTC. The encoded protein is CASGSPLIGNSYEQYF.

V usage is TRBV7-9 and J usage is TRBJ2-7, with a weak D call TRBD1 (5 bases). The germline V gene has CDR1 SEHNR and CDR2 FQNEAQ (reference sequence). The germline V and J ends were trimmed by 1 base and 5 bases, with 15 bases remaining between them. The CDR3 is made up of 15 amino acids. CDR3 residues: CASSLVARRVDEQYF. In DNA form, the CDR3 reads TGTGCCAGCAGCTTAGTGGCCCGCAGGGTCGACGAGCAGTACTTC.

The chain has TRBV19 and TRBJ2-7; 9 nucleotides align to TRBD2. Trimming at V came to 5 bases and at J to 2 bases, leaving 7 bases not matched to a gene. Per germline, CDR1 LNHDA and CDR2 SQIVND (reference sequence). The CDR3 length is 15 residues. CDR3 protein: CASSLRTSATYEQYF. CDR3 coding DNA: TGTGCCAGTAGTCTGCGGACTAGCGCAACCTACGAGCAGTACTTC.

This sequence joins TRBV28 and TRBJ2-5; D is unresolved. This CDR3 comprises 17 residues. Trimming removed 1 base from V and 4 bases from J, with 19 bases in between. Per the germline V gene, CDR1 is MDHEN and CDR2 is SYDVKM. CDR3 in DNA: TGTGCCAGCAGTTTATTCTCTGTTGTTAGGGCCCGAGAGACCCAGTACTTC. As protein: CASSLFSVVRARETQYF. Looking up the rest from reference TRBV28 and TRBJ2-5 gives the full variable domain: DVKVTQSSRYLVKRTGEKVFLECVQDMDHENMFWYRQDPGLGLRLIYFSYDVKMKEKGDIPEGYSVSREKKERFSLILESASTNQTSMYLCASSLFSVVRARETQYFGPGTRLLVL.

The rearrangement links TRBV27 to TRBJ1-1; D is uncertain. Trimming took off 3 bases at V and 1 base at J, with 6 bases between the two ends. CDR1 and CDR2 (germline): MNHEY, SMNVEV (reference sequence). The CDR3 length is 13 residues. CDR3: CASSFIRNTEAFF. CDR3 bases: TGTGCCAGCAGTTTCATTAGGAACACTGAAGCTTTCTTT.

CDR3 loop: CASSQSGTGGFENIQYF. CDR3 nucleotides: TGTGCCAGCAGCCAATCAGGGACAGGGGGATTCGAAAACATTCAGTACTTC. The V call is TRBV3-1 (or the pseudogene TRBV3-2), the J call TRBJ2-4; 11 bases are shared with TRBD1. Germline CDR1 reads LGHDT; CDR2 reads YNNKEL (reference sequence). This CDR3 spans 17 amino acids. V was clipped by 2 bases and J by 5 bases; unmatched bases: 8.

The chain is built from TRBV30 and TRBJ2-1, with 10 bases that match TRBD2. This CDR3 has 10 residues. Germline loops: CDR1 GTSNPN, CDR2 SVGIG (reference sequence). Germline trimming cut 5 bases from V and 15 bases from J; bases unmatched to any gene: 4. The DNA of the CDR3 is TGTGCCTGGGCCGGGACTAGCGTGTTCTTC. Translating it yields CAWAGTSVFF.

The rearrangement uses TRBV3-1 (or the pseudogene TRBV3-2) and TRBJ2-1; 11 nucleotides line up with TRBD2. Germline V gene sequence: CDR1 LGHDT, CDR2 YNNKEL (reference sequence). The CDR3 consists of 21 residues. J gave up 4 bases and V 3 bases, and 20 bases lay outside the gene matches. The CDR3 DNA sequence: TGTGCCAGCAGCCAGGGCTACTGGGGGCGTAGGGGACTAGCGGTTTACAATGAGCAGTTCTTC. Its protein is CASSQGYWGRRGLAVYNEQFF.

The chain links TRBV10-2 to TRBJ2-7, with TRBD1 identical over 7 bases. The J segment lost 2 bases and the V segment lost 4 bases, leaving 11 bases of the junction unmatched. The CDR3 has 16 residues. Per germline, CDR1 WSHSY and CDR2 SAAADI. The CDR3 DNA is TGCGCCAGCAGTGGGGTTTTAGGACAGGCAACCTACGAGCAGTACTTC. Translating it yields CASSGVLGQATYEQYF.

The chain recombines TRBV28 with TRBJ1-1, with 8 bases aligning to TRBD1. The germline CDR1 and CDR2 sequences are MDHEN and SYDVKM. The CDR3 is 16 amino acids. Losses at the gene ends were 1 base for V and 0 bases for J; bases not matched to a gene: 4. The CDR3 is CASSLSGQGVNTEAFF. In DNA form, the CDR3 reads TGTGCCAGCAGTTTATCCGGACAGGGAGTGAACACTGAAGCTTTCTTT.

The chain employs TRBV7-9 and TRBJ1-3, with D possibly TRBD1 on 5 matching bases. From germline, CDR1 is SEHNR and CDR2 FQNEAQ (reference sequence). The V end lost 4 bases, the J end lost 4 bases, and 26 bases lay between the germline ends. CDR3 length equals 19 residues. CDR3 sequence reads: CASSSFLSRDLNTGNTIYF. In nucleotides, the CDR3 is TGTGCCAGCAGCTCCTTTCTCTCCCGGGACCTCAATACGGGAAACACCATATATTTT.

This chain connects TRBV7-2 to TRBJ1-1; possible D gene TRBD1, 5 bases. The CDR3 length is 16 residues. CDR1 is SGHTA and CDR2 is FQGNSA in the germline V gene. V was pared by 4 bases and J by 1 base, with 16 bases between. This CDR3 reads CASSYHRPGSNTEAFF. Here the CDR3 DNA reads TGTGCCAGCAGCTATCACCGCCCAGGGTCGAACACTGAAGCTTTCTTT.

The rearrangement links TRBV6-6 to TRBJ1-1, with a tentative D call TRBD1 (5 bases). The CDR3 runs 14 residues. Germline assignment: CDR1 MNHNY and CDR2 SVGAGI (reference sequence). V gave up 4 bases and J gave up 6 bases, with 15 bases separating them. The CDR3, as DNA: TGTGCCAGCAGTTTCCAAGACAGAAGGGCTGAAGCTTTCTTT. Amino acid sequence: CASSFQDRRAEAFF.

The rearrangement links TRBV7-3 to TRBJ2-2, with D perhaps matching TRBD1 (7 bases). This CDR3 has 14 residues. The germline gives CDR1 SGHTA, CDR2 FQGTGA. V lost 5 bases to trimming and J lost 4 bases, with 11 bases between them. The DNA of the CDR3 is TGTGCCAGCAGCGCGGGACAGATCACCGGGGAGCTGTTTTTT. Its translation: CASSAGQITGELFF.

The chain joins TRBV20-1 to TRBJ2-3, with D perhaps matching TRBD1 (5 bases). The CDR3 covers 11 residues. Deletions cut 5 bases from V and 7 bases from J, with 10 bases between. Germline V gene sequence: CDR1 DFQATT, CDR2 SNEGSKA (reference sequence). CDR3 residues: CSAVKGNTQYF. In nucleotides, the CDR3 is TGCAGTGCTGTCAAGGGGAATACGCAGTATTTT.

The chain is built from TRBV28 and TRBJ2-1; 7 positions agree with TRBD2. CDR3 size: 15 residues. The V gene end was trimmed by 10 bases and the J gene end by 9 bases; junction bases not matched to a gene: 18. Germline V lookup: CDR1 MDHEN, CDR2 SYDVKM. CDR3 protein: CATRASGSFKSEQFF. CDR3 coding DNA: TGTGCCACCAGAGCTAGCGGCTCTTTCAAGAGTGAGCAGTTCTTC.

The chain carries TRBV5-4 and TRBJ2-3; D is perhaps TRBD2 (6 bases). CDR1 and CDR2 (germline): SGHNT, YYREEE (reference sequence). Trimming stripped 0 bases from V and 4 bases from J, with 9 bases between. The CDR3 contains 14 residues. The CDR3 sequence is CASSLAGEADTQYF. The CDR3 DNA reads as TGTGCCAGCAGCTTGGCGGGAGAGGCAGATACGCAGTATTTT.